The rows below give T cell receptor beta chains drawn from one sample of a study of blood T cell repertoires in COVID-19. Assay: immunoSEQ multiplex PCR; the TCRdb copy retains only in-frame clones and omits some. The data show about 440,000 clones, roughly 91% seen once. The sequencing sample was made of PBMCs or T cells enriched from blood (not recorded which). These receptors were obtained from a man younger than 35 who had recovered from COVID-19. Each CDR3 is given with its conserved first and last residue. The D gene is left open where the match is weak. Not every row has a clone size; where given, it reads once, few, many or a size class.

cdr3_aa | cdr3_nt | j_call | v_call | d_call | clone_size
CASSLGRNYGYTF | TGTGCCAGCAGCTTGGGGAGGAACTATGGCTACACCTTC | TRBJ1-2 | TRBV9 | NA | NA
CASSSLAPSNEQFF | TGTGCCAGCAGCTCACTAGCGCCTTCCAATGAGCAGTTCTTC | TRBJ2-1 | TRBV7-2 | TRBD2 | once
CASSFGPFGYEQYF | TGTGCCAGCAGTTTCGGTCCCTTCGGCTACGAGCAGTACTTC | TRBJ2-7 | TRBV27 | NA | NA
CASRGGGTGYEKLFF | TGTGCCAGCAGAGGGGGGGGGACAGGTTATGAAAAACTGTTTTTT | TRBJ1-4 | TRBV27 | TRBD1 | NA
CASSFGLAGVREQYF | TGTGCCAGCAGTTTTGGACTAGCGGGAGTGAGAGAGCAGTACTTC | TRBJ2-7 | TRBV28 | TRBD2 | NA
CASSQRGATEQYF | TGTGCCAGCTCCCAGCGGGGGGCGACCGAGCAGTACTTC | TRBJ2-7 | TRBV3-1/TRBV3-2 | TRBD2 | NA
CASGQGEIYGYTF | TGTGCCAGCGGACAGGGCGAAATCTATGGCTACACCTTC | TRBJ1-2 | TRBV13 | TRBD1 | NA
CASAIPLQGYEQYF | TGCGCCAGCGCAATCCCCTTACAGGGCTACGAGCAGTACTTC | TRBJ2-7 | TRBV5-1 | NA | NA
CASSRTENYGYTF | TGTGCCAGCAGCCGGACAGAGAACTATGGCTACACCTTC | TRBJ1-2 | TRBV3-1/TRBV3-2 | NA | few
CASRIRGKGTEAFF | TGTGCCAGCCGAATCCGGGGGAAGGGCACTGAAGCTTTCTTT | TRBJ1-1 | TRBV19 | NA | NA
CASSPGLAALDQFF | TGTGCCAGCAGCCCAGGACTAGCGGCCCTAGATCAGTTCTTC | TRBJ2-1 | TRBV5-8 | TRBD2 | once
CASSFVAGGEQYF | TGTGCCAGCAGTTTTGTTGCAGGGGGCGAGCAGTACTTC | TRBJ2-7 | TRBV27 | TRBD1 | NA
CASSPLAGVHYEQYF | TGTGCCAGCAGCCCACTAGCGGGGGTACACTACGAGCAGTACTTC | TRBJ2-7 | TRBV12-1 | NA | NA
CASSERRQGVRYGYTF | TGTGCCAGCAGTGAGAGGAGACAGGGAGTGAGATATGGCTACACCTTC | TRBJ1-2 | TRBV2 | TRBD1 | NA
CASTLAGGPNSPLHF | TGTGCCAGCACGTTAGCCGGGGGGCCCAATTCACCCCTCCACTTT | TRBJ1-6 | TRBV27 | NA | few
CASSVGTSRDEQFF | TGTGCCAGCAGTGTTGGGACTAGTCGTGATGAGCAGTTCTTC | TRBJ2-1 | TRBV2 | TRBD2 | NA
CATGGFTGELFF | TGTGCCACTGGGGGGTTCACCGGGGAGCTGTTTTTT | TRBJ2-2 | TRBV19 | NA | NA
CASRTGTGSPWEQYF | TGCGCCAGCAGAACCGGGACAGGGAGCCCCTGGGAGCAGTACTTC | TRBJ2-7 | TRBV5-1 | TRBD1 | NA
CASSEYRGQNSPLHF | TGTGCCAGCAGTGAATATAGGGGTCAGAATTCACCCCTCCACTTT | TRBJ1-6 | TRBV25-1 | NA | NA
CASSFGGQGTEAFF | TGTGCCAGCAGTTTCGGGGGGCAGGGCACTGAAGCTTTCTTT | TRBJ1-1 | TRBV28 | NA | NA
CASSIGLAQQYF | TGTGCCAGCAGCATTGGACTAGCGCAGCAGTACTTC | TRBJ2-7 | TRBV11-2 | TRBD2 | NA
CASSSSPRGGPRENGYTF | TGCGCCAGCAGCTCCTCCCCCCGGGGAGGGCCGAGGGAGAATGGCTACACCTTC | TRBJ1-2 | TRBV5-1 | NA | few
CASSFWDRENQPQHF | TGTGCCAGCAGCTTTTGGGACAGGGAGAATCAGCCCCAGCATTTT | TRBJ1-5 | TRBV5-5 | TRBD1 | NA
CASSLRISTGVGSGYTF | TGTGCCAGCAGCTTACGGATATCGACAGGTGTAGGAAGCGGCTACACCTTC | TRBJ1-2 | TRBV7-9 | NA | NA
CASSFGQITNTEAFF | TGTGCCAGCAGTTTTGGACAGATTACGAACACTGAAGCTTTCTTT | TRBJ1-1 | TRBV2 | NA | NA
CASSEGGRGSEKLFF | TGTGCCAGCAGTGAAGGCGGCAGGGGAAGCGAAAAACTGTTTTTT | TRBJ1-4 | TRBV25-1 | NA | NA
CASSFRQIAAGVPYEQYF | TGTGCCAGCAGTTTTCGCCAAATAGCAGCGGGAGTCCCGTACGAGCAGTACTTC | TRBJ2-7 | TRBV27 | TRBD2 | NA
CASSLGSGQVRYEQYF | TGTGCCAGCAGCTTAGGGTCCGGACAGGTTCGCTACGAGCAGTACTTC | TRBJ2-7 | TRBV7-8 | TRBD1 | NA
CASNRVGGHEKLFF | TGTGCCAGTAACCGCGTAGGGGGCCATGAAAAACTGTTTTTT | TRBJ1-4 | TRBV19 | TRBD1 | once
CASSSPETGPGNTIYF | TGTGCCAGCAGTTCCCCCGAGACAGGGCCTGGAAACACCATATATTTT | TRBJ1-3 | TRBV6-5 | TRBD1 | NA
CASSEMGQGVIVF | TGTGCCAGCAGTGAAATGGGACAGGGCGTTATTGTCTTC | TRBJ2-1 | TRBV2 | TRBD1 | NA
CASSGQGGSPLHF | TGTGCCAGCAGCGGACAGGGCGGTTCACCCCTCCACTTT | TRBJ1-6 | TRBV5-5 | TRBD1 | NA
CASSSATGSTEAFF | TGCGCCAGCAGCTCAGCTACGGGGAGTACTGAAGCTTTCTTT | TRBJ1-1 | TRBV5-1 | NA | once
CASSRFSSAEAFF | TGTGCCAGCTCTCGGTTTTCGTCCGCTGAAGCTTTCTTT | TRBJ1-1 | TRBV6-6 | NA | NA
CASSSNTNRYEQYF | TGTGCCAGCAGTTCAAATACCAACAGGTACGAGCAGTACTTC | TRBJ2-7 | TRBV27 | NA | NA
CASSVAEGPYYGYTF | TGTGCCAGCAGCGTAGCGGAGGGACCCTATTATGGCTACACCTTC | TRBJ1-2 | TRBV9 | NA | NA
CASSPHLNTNTGELFF | TGTGCCAGCAGTCCGCACCTTAACACGAACACCGGGGAGCTGTTTTTT | TRBJ2-2 | TRBV27 | NA | NA
CASSITGQGAYGYTF | TGTGCCAGCAGCATTACGGGACAGGGGGCCTATGGCTACACCTTC | TRBJ1-2 | TRBV5-5 | TRBD1 | once
CASSPISWGQPAYGYTF | TGTGCCAGCAGCCCCATTTCGTGGGGACAGCCCGCCTATGGCTACACCTTC | TRBJ1-2 | TRBV7-9 | TRBD1 | NA
CASSPSQASTDTQYF | TGTGCCAGCTCACCAAGTCAGGCTAGCACAGATACGCAGTATTTT | TRBJ2-3 | TRBV18 | NA | NA
CAVSTGISPQHF | TGTGCCGTATCGACAGGCATTTCCCCCCAGCATTTT | TRBJ1-5 | TRBV6-5 | NA | NA
CASSLSLAGAAGANVLTF | TGTGCCAGCAGCTTAAGCCTGGCAGGGGCGGCTGGGGCCAACGTCCTGACTTTC | TRBJ2-6 | TRBV7-3 | NA | NA